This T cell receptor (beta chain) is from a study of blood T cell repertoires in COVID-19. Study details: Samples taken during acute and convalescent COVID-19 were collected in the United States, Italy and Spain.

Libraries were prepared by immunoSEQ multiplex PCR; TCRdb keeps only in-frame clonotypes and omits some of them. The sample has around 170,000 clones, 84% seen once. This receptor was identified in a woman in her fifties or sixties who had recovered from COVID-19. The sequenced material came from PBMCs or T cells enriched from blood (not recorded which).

CDR3 region: CASSFIGQGGLNQPQHF. CDR3 nucleotides: TGTGCCAGCAGTTTCATCGGGCAGGGCGGACTAAATCAGCCCCAGCATTTT. J is TRBJ1-5 and V is TRBV27; D possibly corresponds to TRBD1 (5 bases). V was cut by 3 bases and J by 4 bases, with 19 bases left in between. Germline lookup yields CDR1 MNHEY and CDR2 SMNVEV (reference sequence). This CDR3 comprises 17 residues.